These T cell receptor beta chains were read from a single sample in a study of control samples from healthy donors and cancer patients. The protocol was immunoSEQ multiplex PCR, while the TCRdb copy is restricted to in-frame clones and leaves out a portion. This sample has 100,000 to 150,000 clones, with about 92% found just once. Sequencing input: PBMCs. The receptors shown here come from a man in his fifties or sixties with head and neck cancer. Both conserved end residues are part of each CDR3. The order of the fields is V gene, J gene, D gene, CDR3 protein. The D gene is left open where the match is weak.

v_call: TRBV6-5
j_call: TRBJ1-1
d_call: TRBD1
cdr3_aa: CASGGTENTEAFF

v_call: TRBV12-3/TRBV12-4
j_call: TRBJ2-7
d_call: -
cdr3_aa: CASSLASSYEQYF

v_call: TRBV6-2/TRBV6-3
j_call: TRBJ2-3
d_call: -
cdr3_aa: CASSYQVSDTQYF

v_call: TRBV27
j_call: TRBJ2-7
d_call: -
cdr3_aa: CASSLGPQIRGYEQYF

v_call: TRBV28
j_call: TRBJ1-5
d_call: TRBD1
cdr3_aa: CASLLGGQGAQPQHF

v_call: TRBV4-3
j_call: TRBJ2-7
d_call: -
cdr3_aa: CASSQAAGYEQYF

v_call: TRBV7-8
j_call: TRBJ1-5
d_call: -
cdr3_aa: CASSSDSNQPQHF

v_call: TRBV11-3
j_call: TRBJ2-5
d_call: TRBD2
cdr3_aa: CASSSTSRETQYF

v_call: TRBV4-3
j_call: TRBJ1-1
d_call: -
cdr3_aa: CASSQDGGPNTEAFF

v_call: TRBV5-1
j_call: TRBJ2-5
d_call: TRBD1
cdr3_aa: CASSSGTGGYQETQYF

v_call: TRBV7-9
j_call: TRBJ1-5
d_call: -
cdr3_aa: CASSSSLGQPQHF

v_call: TRBV7-9
j_call: TRBJ2-5
d_call: -
cdr3_aa: CASSFLGETQYF

v_call: TRBV2
j_call: TRBJ2-3
d_call: -
cdr3_aa: CASGGARSDTQYF

v_call: TRBV5-4
j_call: TRBJ2-5
d_call: -
cdr3_aa: CASSLGQKETQYF

v_call: TRBV15
j_call: TRBJ2-7
d_call: TRBD2
cdr3_aa: CATRRGGSSYEQYF

v_call: TRBV19
j_call: TRBJ2-6
d_call: TRBD1
cdr3_aa: CASRVAATGGGSRANVLTF

v_call: TRBV6-6
j_call: TRBJ2-6
d_call: -
cdr3_aa: CASSPHERGSGANVLTF

v_call: TRBV28
j_call: TRBJ1-1
d_call: -
cdr3_aa: CASSWGKAEAFF

v_call: TRBV9
j_call: TRBJ1-1
d_call: -
cdr3_aa: CASSVYDSTNTEAFF

v_call: TRBV11-2
j_call: TRBJ1-2
d_call: -
cdr3_aa: CASSWDGNYGYTF

v_call: TRBV10-1
j_call: TRBJ1-2
d_call: -
cdr3_aa: CASSEGPDPYGYTF

v_call: TRBV10-3
j_call: TRBJ1-1
d_call: TRBD1
cdr3_aa: CAISESGQQNTEAFF

v_call: TRBV14
j_call: TRBJ2-7
d_call: TRBD1
cdr3_aa: CASSGTGGSGGEQYF

v_call: TRBV4-3
j_call: TRBJ1-2
d_call: -
cdr3_aa: CASSPDQIQPDGYTF

v_call: TRBV5-4
j_call: TRBJ1-2
d_call: -
cdr3_aa: CASSKGHNYGYTF

v_call: TRBV9
j_call: TRBJ2-2
d_call: -
cdr3_aa: CASSVGGTGELFF

v_call: TRBV7-2
j_call: TRBJ2-2
d_call: TRBD2
cdr3_aa: CASSGGGMNTGELFF

v_call: TRBV7-2
j_call: TRBJ1-5
d_call: -
cdr3_aa: CASSLAGISNQPQHF

v_call: TRBV19
j_call: TRBJ2-2
d_call: -
cdr3_aa: CASSTSGGRTGELFF

v_call: TRBV7-9
j_call: TRBJ2-7
d_call: -
cdr3_aa: CASSLALGRGSSYEQYF

v_call: TRBV7-3
j_call: TRBJ2-1
d_call: TRBD2
cdr3_aa: CASSPSGGTLDNEQFF

v_call: TRBV19
j_call: TRBJ2-3
d_call: -
cdr3_aa: CASSIGGSTDTQYF

v_call: TRBV3-1/TRBV3-2
j_call: TRBJ1-2
d_call: -
cdr3_aa: CASSQRESKNYTF

v_call: TRBV3-1/TRBV3-2
j_call: TRBJ2-2
d_call: TRBD1
cdr3_aa: CASSRISGQGASGELFF

v_call: TRBV29-1
j_call: TRBJ1-2
d_call: -
cdr3_aa: CSVEVGRYYGYTF

v_call: TRBV4-3
j_call: TRBJ1-2
d_call: -
cdr3_aa: CASSPTLTTSYGYTF

v_call: TRBV7-3
j_call: TRBJ2-2
d_call: -
cdr3_aa: CASSLKTGELFF

v_call: TRBV7-2
j_call: TRBJ1-5
d_call: TRBD1
cdr3_aa: CASSSDRGSNQPQHF

v_call: TRBV6-5
j_call: TRBJ2-7
d_call: -
cdr3_aa: CASSILHRSHEQYF

v_call: TRBV6-5
j_call: TRBJ2-1
d_call: TRBD2
cdr3_aa: CASSYSIAGGKIF

v_call: TRBV7-8
j_call: TRBJ2-1
d_call: -
cdr3_aa: CASSLRGGGSKNEQFF

v_call: TRBV5-8
j_call: TRBJ1-4
d_call: -
cdr3_aa: CASSWRGGRGEKLFF

v_call: TRBV5-4
j_call: TRBJ2-7
d_call: -
cdr3_aa: CASSLRVYEQYF

v_call: TRBV7-8
j_call: TRBJ2-7
d_call: TRBD2
cdr3_aa: CASSLRWSGGPDEQYF

v_call: TRBV5-6
j_call: TRBJ1-6
d_call: TRBD1
cdr3_aa: CASSFFDRDDSPLHF

v_call: TRBV7-9
j_call: TRBJ1-5
d_call: -
cdr3_aa: CASSRGGNQPQHF

v_call: TRBV11-3
j_call: TRBJ2-3
d_call: TRBD2
cdr3_aa: CASSQTGGGQYF

v_call: TRBV28
j_call: TRBJ2-7
d_call: -
cdr3_aa: CASRPDNYEQYF

v_call: TRBV5-4
j_call: TRBJ1-6
d_call: -
cdr3_aa: CASSLVGVPEGPLHF

v_call: TRBV7-6
j_call: TRBJ1-6
d_call: -
cdr3_aa: CASSHTEGSANSPLHF

v_call: TRBV5-6
j_call: TRBJ2-5
d_call: -
cdr3_aa: CASSLTGTQETQYF

v_call: TRBV6-5
j_call: TRBJ2-7
d_call: TRBD1
cdr3_aa: CAGDSSYEQYF

v_call: TRBV24-1
j_call: TRBJ2-3
d_call: TRBD1
cdr3_aa: CATSGGQGNTDTQYF

v_call: TRBV5-1
j_call: TRBJ2-2
d_call: -
cdr3_aa: CASSLEWWGTGELFF

v_call: TRBV27
j_call: TRBJ2-2
d_call: -
cdr3_aa: CASSEPFHTGANTGELFF

v_call: TRBV4-2
j_call: TRBJ1-2
d_call: -
cdr3_aa: CASSASDGYTF

v_call: TRBV4-3
j_call: TRBJ2-3
d_call: TRBD1
cdr3_aa: CASSQVNGRGQGADTQYF

v_call: TRBV18
j_call: TRBJ2-3
d_call: TRBD1
cdr3_aa: CASSPLRQGFTDTQYF

v_call: TRBV28
j_call: TRBJ2-3
d_call: -
cdr3_aa: CASATRGAIGDTQYF